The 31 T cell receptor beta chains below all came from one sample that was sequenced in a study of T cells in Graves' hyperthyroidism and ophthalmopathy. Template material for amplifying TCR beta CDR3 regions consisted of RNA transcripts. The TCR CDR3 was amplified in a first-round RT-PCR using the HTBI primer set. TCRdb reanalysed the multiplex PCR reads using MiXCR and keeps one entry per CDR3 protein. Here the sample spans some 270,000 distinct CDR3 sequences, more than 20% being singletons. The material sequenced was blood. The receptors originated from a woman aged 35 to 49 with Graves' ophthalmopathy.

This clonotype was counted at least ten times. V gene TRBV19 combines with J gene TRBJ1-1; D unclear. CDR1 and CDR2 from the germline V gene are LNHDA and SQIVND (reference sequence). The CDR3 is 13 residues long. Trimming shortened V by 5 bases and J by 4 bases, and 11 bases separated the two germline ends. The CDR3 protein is CASSATSRTEAFF. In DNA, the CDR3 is TGTGCCAGTAGTGCCACATCGCGCACTGAAGCTTTCTTT.

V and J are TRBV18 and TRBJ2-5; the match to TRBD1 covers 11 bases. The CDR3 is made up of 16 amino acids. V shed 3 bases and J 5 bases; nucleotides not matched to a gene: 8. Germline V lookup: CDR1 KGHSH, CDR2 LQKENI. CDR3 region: CASSPTGTGGSETQYF. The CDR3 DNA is TGTGCCAGCTCACCGACCGGGACAGGGGGATCGGAGACCCAGTACTTC.

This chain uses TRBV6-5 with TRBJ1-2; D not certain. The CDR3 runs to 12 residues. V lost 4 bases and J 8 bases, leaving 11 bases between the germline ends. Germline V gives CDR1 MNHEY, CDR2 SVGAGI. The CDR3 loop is CASSFQGGGYTF. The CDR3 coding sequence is TGTGCCAGCAGTTTCCAAGGCGGGGGCTACACCTTC.

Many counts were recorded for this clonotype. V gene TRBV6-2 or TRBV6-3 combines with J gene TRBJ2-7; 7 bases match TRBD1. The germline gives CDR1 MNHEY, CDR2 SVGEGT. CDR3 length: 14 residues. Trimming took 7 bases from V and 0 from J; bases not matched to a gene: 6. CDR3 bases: TGTGCCAGCAAAACCGGGACAGTCTCCTACGAGCAGTACTTC. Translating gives CASKTGTVSYEQYF.

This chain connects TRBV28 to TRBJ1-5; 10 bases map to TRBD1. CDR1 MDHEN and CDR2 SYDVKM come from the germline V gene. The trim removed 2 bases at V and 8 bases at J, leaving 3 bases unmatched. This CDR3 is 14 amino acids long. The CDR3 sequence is CASSLGTGVKPQHF. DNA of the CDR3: TGTGCCAGCAGTTTAGGGACAGGGGTAAAGCCCCAGCATTTT.

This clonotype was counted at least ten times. The CDR3 DNA is TGCGCCAGCAGCACGGGGGACAGCTCCTACGAGCAGTACTTC. Translation gives CASSTGDSSYEQYF. This chain joins TRBV5-1 and TRBJ2-7, with D maybe TRBD1 (7 bases). This CDR3 region has 14 residues. The V gene lost 4 bases and the J gene lost 0 bases, with 11 bases spanning the gap. Germline V lookup: CDR1 SGHRS, CDR2 YFSETQ.

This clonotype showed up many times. As DNA, the CDR3 is TGTGCCACTAACCGGGCCAAAATGGGGTACGAGCAGTACTTC. Translating it yields CATNRAKMGYEQYF. The chain combines TRBV6-5 with TRBJ2-7; D gene unclear. Between the trimmed V and J ends, which lost 10 bases and 4 bases, there was a span of 20 bases. CDR1 and CDR2 (germline): MNHEY, SVGAGI. The CDR3 covers 14 residues.

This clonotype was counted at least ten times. The CDR3 here is CASSFGGRESGELFF. In DNA form, the CDR3 reads TGTGCCAGCAGTTTCGGCGGGAGGGAGAGCGGGGAGCTGTTTTTT. The genes are TRBV28 and TRBJ2-2; 9 bases map to TRBD2. CDR3 length: 15 residues. Germline CDR1 and CDR2: MDHEN and SYDVKM. With 3 bases clipped from V and 7 bases from J, the junction kept 6 bases outside the gene matches.

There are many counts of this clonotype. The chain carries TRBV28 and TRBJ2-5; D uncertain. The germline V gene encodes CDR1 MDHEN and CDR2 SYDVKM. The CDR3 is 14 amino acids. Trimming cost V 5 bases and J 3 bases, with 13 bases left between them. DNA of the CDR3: TGTGCCAGCAGTCCCCTTGGCCTCGAAGAGACCCAGTACTTC. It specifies CASSPLGLEETQYF.

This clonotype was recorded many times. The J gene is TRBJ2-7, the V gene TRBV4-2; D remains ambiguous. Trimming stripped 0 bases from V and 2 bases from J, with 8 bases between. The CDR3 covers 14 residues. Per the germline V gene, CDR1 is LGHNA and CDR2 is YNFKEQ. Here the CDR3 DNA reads TGTGCCAGCAGCCAAGAACGGCTAGCCTACGAGCAGTACTTC. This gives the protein CASSQERLAYEQYF.

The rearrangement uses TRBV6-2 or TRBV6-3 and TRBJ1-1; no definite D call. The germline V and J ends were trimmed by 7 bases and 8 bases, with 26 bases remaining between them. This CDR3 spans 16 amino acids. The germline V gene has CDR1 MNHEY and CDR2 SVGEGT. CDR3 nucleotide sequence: TGTGCCAGCACCCATACTGTAGACAAGCTGAACATCGAAGCTTTCTTT. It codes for CASTHTVDKLNIEAFF.

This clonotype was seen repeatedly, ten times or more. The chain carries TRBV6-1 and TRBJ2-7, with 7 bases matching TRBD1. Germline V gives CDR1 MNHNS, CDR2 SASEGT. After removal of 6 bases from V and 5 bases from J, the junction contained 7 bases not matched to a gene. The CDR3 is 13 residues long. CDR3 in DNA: TGTGCCAGCAGCGACAGGGTCCGGGACGAGCAGTACTTC. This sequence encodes CASSDRVRDEQYF.

The CDR3 region has the DNA TGTGCCAGCTCACCAGCGGCAAACCCTATTGAAGCTTTCTTT. It yields the protein CASSPAANPIEAFF. The genes are TRBV18 and TRBJ1-1, with unresolved D. The CDR3 has 14 residues. Germline V gene data show CDR1 as KGHSH and CDR2 as LQKENI. Deletions cut 2 bases from V and 7 bases from J, with 14 bases between.

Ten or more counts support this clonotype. CDR3 nucleotides: TGCGCCAGCAGCCAAGCAGTTATGAACACTGAAGCTTTCTTT. The encoded protein is CASSQAVMNTEAFF. The rearrangement joins TRBV4-1 to TRBJ1-1, with D uncertain. Germline V gene lookup returns CDR1 MGHRA and CDR2 YSYEKL. The CDR3 sequence is 14 residues long. V was trimmed by 1 base and J by 0 bases, leaving 6 bases between them.

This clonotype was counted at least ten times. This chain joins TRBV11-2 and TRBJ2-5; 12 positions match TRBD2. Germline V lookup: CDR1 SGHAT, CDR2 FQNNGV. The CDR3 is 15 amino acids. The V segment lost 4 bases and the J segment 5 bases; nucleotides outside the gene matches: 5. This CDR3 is CASSSTSGSLETQYF. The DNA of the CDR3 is TGTGCCAGCAGCTCGACTAGCGGGAGTTTGGAGACCCAGTACTTC.

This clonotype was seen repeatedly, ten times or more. CDR3 residues: CSVVWETGTPYEQYF. DNA of the CDR3: TGCAGCGTTGTTTGGGAGACAGGGACCCCCTACGAGCAGTACTTC. The chain links TRBV29-1 to TRBJ2-7, with TRBD1 identical over 7 bases. J gave up 2 bases and V 4 bases, and 11 bases lay outside the gene matches. Germline V lookup: CDR1 SQVTM, CDR2 ANQGSEA. The CDR3 has 15 amino acids.

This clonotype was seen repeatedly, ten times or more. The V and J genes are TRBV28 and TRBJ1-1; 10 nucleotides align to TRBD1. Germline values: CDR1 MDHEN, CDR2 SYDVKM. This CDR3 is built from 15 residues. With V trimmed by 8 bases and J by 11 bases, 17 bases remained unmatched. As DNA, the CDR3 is TGTGCCAGCTACCTGGGGGGACAGGGGCCCCCGGCGGCTTTCTTT. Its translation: CASYLGGQGPPAAFF.

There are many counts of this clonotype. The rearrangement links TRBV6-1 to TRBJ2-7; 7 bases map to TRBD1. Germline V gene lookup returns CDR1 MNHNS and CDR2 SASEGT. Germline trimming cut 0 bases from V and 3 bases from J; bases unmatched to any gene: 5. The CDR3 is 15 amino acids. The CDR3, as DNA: TGTGCCAGCAGTGAAGCGACGGCAGGGGGCTACGAGCAGTACTTC. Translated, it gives CASSEATAGGYEQYF.

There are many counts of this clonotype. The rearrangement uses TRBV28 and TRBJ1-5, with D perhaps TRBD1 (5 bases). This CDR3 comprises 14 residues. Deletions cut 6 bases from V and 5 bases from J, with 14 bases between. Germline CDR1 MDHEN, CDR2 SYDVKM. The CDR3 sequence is CASSTSGMYQPQHF. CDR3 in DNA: TGTGCCAGCAGCACCTCAGGGATGTATCAGCCCCAGCATTTT.

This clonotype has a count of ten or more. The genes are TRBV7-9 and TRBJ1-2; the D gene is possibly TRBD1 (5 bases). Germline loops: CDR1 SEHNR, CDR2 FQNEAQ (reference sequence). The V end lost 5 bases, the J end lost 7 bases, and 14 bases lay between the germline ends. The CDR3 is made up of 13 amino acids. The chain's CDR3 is CASSAQAGGGYTF. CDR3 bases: TGTGCCAGCAGCGCCCAAGCCGGGGGTGGCTACACCTTC.

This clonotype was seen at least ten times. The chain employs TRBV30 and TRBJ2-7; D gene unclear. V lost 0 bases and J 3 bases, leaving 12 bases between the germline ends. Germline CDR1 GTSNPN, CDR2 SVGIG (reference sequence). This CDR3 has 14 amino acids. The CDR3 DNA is TGTGCCTGGAGTGTAGGGTTAATCAACTACGAGCAGTACTTC. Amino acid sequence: CAWSVGLINYEQYF. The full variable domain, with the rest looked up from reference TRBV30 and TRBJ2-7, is SQTIHQWPATLVQPVGSPLSLECTVEGTSNPNLYWYRQAAGRGLQLLFYSVGIGQISSEVPQNLSASRPQDRQFILSSKKLLLSDSGFYLCAWSVGLINYEQYFGPGTRLTVT.

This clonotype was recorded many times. The DNA for the CDR3 is TGTGCCAGTAGTATATCTGATCTGATGAACACTGAAGCTTTCTTT. Translated, it gives CASSISDLMNTEAFF. The gene calls are TRBV19 and TRBJ1-1; D remains unclear. Germline V gene sequence: CDR1 LNHDA, CDR2 SQIVND (reference sequence). Trimming pared 2 bases from V and 0 bases from J, leaving 10 bases between. CDR3 length equals 15 residues.

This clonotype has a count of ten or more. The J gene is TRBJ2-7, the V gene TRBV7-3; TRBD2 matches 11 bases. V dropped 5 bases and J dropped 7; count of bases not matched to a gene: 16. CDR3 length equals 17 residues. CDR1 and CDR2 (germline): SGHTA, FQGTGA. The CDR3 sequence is CASSPSGLADGGEEQYF. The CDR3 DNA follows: TGTGCCAGCAGCCCTTCGGGACTAGCGGACGGGGGAGAAGAGCAGTACTTC.

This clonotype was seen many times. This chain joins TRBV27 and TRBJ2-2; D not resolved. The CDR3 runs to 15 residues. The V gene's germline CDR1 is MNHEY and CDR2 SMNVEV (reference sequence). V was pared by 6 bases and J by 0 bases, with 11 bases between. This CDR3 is CASREEPPNTGELFF. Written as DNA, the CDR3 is TGTGCCAGCAGGGAAGAGCCACCGAACACCGGGGAGCTGTTTTTT.

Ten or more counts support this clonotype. CDR3: CASSLALGQSSGNTIYF. CDR3 bases: TGTGCCAGCAGCTTAGCGCTGGGGCAGTCCTCTGGAAACACCATATATTTT. The V call is TRBV7-2, the J call TRBJ1-3, with D tentatively TRBD1 (5 bases). Germline lookup yields CDR1 SGHTA and CDR2 FQGNSA. The CDR3 is 17 amino acids. V was cut by 0 bases and J by 0 bases, with 12 bases left in between.

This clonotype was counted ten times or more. The CDR3 DNA follows: TGTGCCAGCAGCCCGACTACAGGGCTGAACTATGGCTACACCTTC. Its protein product is CASSPTTGLNYGYTF. This chain joins TRBV7-2 and TRBJ1-2, with a tentative D call TRBD1 (6 bases). With 5 bases removed from V and 2 bases from J, the gap between germline ends came to 15 bases. Looked up from germline, CDR1 is SGHTA and CDR2 is FQGNSA. The CDR3 length is 15 residues.

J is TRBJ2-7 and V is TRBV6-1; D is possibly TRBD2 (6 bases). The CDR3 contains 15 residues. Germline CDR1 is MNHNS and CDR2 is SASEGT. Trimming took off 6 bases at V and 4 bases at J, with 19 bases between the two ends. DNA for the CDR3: TGTGCCAGCAGAGTGGAAGGAGGGGACCCATACGAGCAGTACTTC. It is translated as CASRVEGGDPYEQYF.

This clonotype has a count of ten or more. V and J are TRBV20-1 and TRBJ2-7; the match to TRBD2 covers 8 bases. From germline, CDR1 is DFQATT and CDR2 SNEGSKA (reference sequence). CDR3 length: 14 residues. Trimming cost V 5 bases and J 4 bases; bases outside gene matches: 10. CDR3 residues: CSAREGSGIYEQYF. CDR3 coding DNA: TGCAGTGCTCGGGAAGGTAGCGGGATATACGAGCAGTACTTC.

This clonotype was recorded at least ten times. The CDR3, as DNA: TGTGCCAGCAGCATTAGCAGGGTCGGTACGGAGACCCAGTACTTC. Its protein product is CASSISRVGTETQYF. The chain uses TRBV11-2 and TRBJ2-5, with a possible D match to TRBD1 (5 bases). The CDR3 totals 15 residues. V shed 5 bases and J shed 5 bases, with 18 bases lying between them. The germline V gene has CDR1 SGHAT and CDR2 FQNNGV.

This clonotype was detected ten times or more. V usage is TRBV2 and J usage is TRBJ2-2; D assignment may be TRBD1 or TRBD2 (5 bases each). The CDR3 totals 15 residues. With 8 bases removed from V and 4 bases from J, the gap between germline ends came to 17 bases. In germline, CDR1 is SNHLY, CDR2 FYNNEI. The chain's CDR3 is CASAKRAQGTGELFF. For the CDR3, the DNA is TGTGCCAGCGCTAAGAGGGCGCAGGGCACCGGGGAGCTGTTTTTT.

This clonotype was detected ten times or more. In nucleotides, the CDR3 is TGTGCCATCAGTGAGCCACAGGGTGCCACAGATACGCAGTATTTT. Protein: CAISEPQGATDTQYF. The J gene is TRBJ2-3, the V gene TRBV10-3; TRBD1 might be the D (6 bases). V lost 2 bases and J lost 2, with 11 bases in between. This CDR3 spans 15 amino acids. CDR1 and CDR2 (germline): ENHRY, SYGVKD.